Listed below are T cell receptor beta chains from one sample, sequenced in a study of blood T cell repertoires in COVID-19. The assay was immunoSEQ multiplex PCR, and TCRdb's table has in-frame clones only and misses some. The sample consists of 15,000 to 20,000 clones, around 80% of them appearing once. Sequencing used peripheral blood. The receptors come from a human donor in a cohort sampled during active COVID-19. Each CDR3 is given with its conserved first and last residue. D genes are given only for firm matches. Clone size appears in some rows only: once, few, many, or a class for an expanded clone.

V gene	clone size	J gene	D gene	CDR3 protein	CDR3 DNA
TRBV20-1	.	TRBJ1-1	.	CSASSGHEAFF	TGCAGTGCTAGTTCGGGTCATGAAGCTTTCTTT
TRBV7-9	.	TRBJ2-5	TRBD1	CASSSPTGGIETQYF	TGTGCCAGCAGCTCGCCAACAGGGGGAATTGAGACCCAGTACTTC
TRBV28	.	TRBJ1-2	.	CASNPSLGNYGYTF	TGTGCCAGCAACCCTTCATTGGGCAACTATGGCTACACCTTC
TRBV30	.	TRBJ2-7	.	CAWSVPLGALSYEQYF	TGTGCCTGGAGTGTACCCTTGGGGGCCCTCTCCTACGAGCAGTACTTC
TRBV11-3	.	TRBJ2-2	.	CASRDRNTGELFF	TGTGCCTCGCGGGACAGAAACACCGGGGAGCTGTTTTTT
TRBV5-8	.	TRBJ1-4	TRBD1	CASKGQGFNEKLFF	TGTGCCAGCAAGGGACAGGGGTTTAATGAAAAACTGTTTTTT
TRBV6-2/TRBV6-3	few	TRBJ2-7	TRBD2	CASSKPGGPFKEQYF	TGTGCCAGCAGTAAACCGGGAGGTCCCTTCAAGGAGCAGTACTTC
TRBV12-5	few	TRBJ2-3	TRBD1	CASGLGQGADTQYF	TGTGCTAGTGGTTTGGGACAGGGGGCAGATACGCAGTATTTT
TRBV20-1	.	TRBJ2-1	TRBD2	CSARWGGEQFF	TGCAGTGCTAGATGGGGGGGTGAGCAGTTCTTC
TRBV27	once	TRBJ2-7	TRBD2	CASRLAGETSYEQYF	TGTGCCAGCCGCCTAGCGGGAGAGACTTCCTACGAGCAGTACTTC
TRBV7-9	.	TRBJ1-4	TRBD1	CASSAQTGGRANEKLFF	TGTGCCAGCAGCGCCCAAACAGGGGGCCGAGCTAATGAAAAACTGTTTTTT
TRBV7-8	once	TRBJ2-3	.	CASSLEGARADTQYF	TGTGCCAGCAGCTTAGAAGGGGCAAGAGCAGATACGCAGTATTTT
TRBV7-2	.	TRBJ1-2	.	CASSLTLQGTYDGYTF	TGTGCCAGCAGCTTAACCCTACAGGGAACCTATGATGGCTACACCTTC
TRBV13	few	TRBJ2-7	.	CASSFWGSRGGSSYEQYF	TGTGCCAGCAGCTTTTGGGGTTCTAGGGGGGGCAGCTCCTACGAGCAGTACTTC
TRBV27	few	TRBJ1-6	.	CASSSKKLNSPLHF	TGTGCCAGCAGTTCCAAGAAACTGAATTCACCCCTCCACTTT
TRBV6-2/TRBV6-3	.	TRBJ1-2	.	CASSYRGAIYGYTF	TGTGCCAGCAGTTATCGGGGGGCAATCTATGGCTACACCTTC
TRBV11-2	once	TRBJ2-7	.	CASSLRRTAPEQYF	TGTGCCAGCAGCTTAAGGAGGACAGCACCCGAGCAGTACTTC
TRBV19	.	TRBJ2-3	TRBD2	CASSTGLAGDTDTQYF	TGTGCCAGTAGTACCGGACTAGCGGGAGACACAGATACGCAGTATTTT
TRBV7-6	.	TRBJ1-6	.	CASSLGAGEHSPLHF	TGTGCCAGCAGCCTGGGGGCAGGGGAACATTCACCCCTCCACTTT
TRBV7-9	.	TRBJ2-3	TRBD2	CASSQTSGRRDTQYF	TGTGCCAGCAGCCAAACTAGCGGGAGGCGAGATACGCAGTATTTT
TRBV7-2	.	TRBJ1-1	.	CASSLMSTDTEAFF	TGTGCCAGCAGCTTAATGAGTACAGACACTGAAGCTTTCTTT
TRBV28	medium-sized	TRBJ1-2	.	CASTDLQSGTTDGYTF	TGTGCCAGCACAGATCTTCAATCCGGGACAACGGATGGCTACACCTTC
TRBV7-3	.	TRBJ2-5	.	CASSLTKDSQETQYF	TGTGCCAGCAGCTTAACAAAGGACTCACAAGAGACCCAGTACTTC
TRBV30	.	TRBJ2-7	.	CAWSGYDTGNSYYEQYF	TGTGCCTGGAGTGGGTATGATACAGGGAATTCTTACTACGAGCAGTACTTC
TRBV10-3	.	TRBJ1-5	TRBD1	CAITDRRDQPQHF	TGTGCCATCACGGACAGGAGAGATCAGCCCCAGCATTTT
TRBV6-5	.	TRBJ1-1	.	CASLQFINTEAFF	TGTGCCAGTTTACAGTTTATAAACACTGAAGCTTTCTTT
TRBV7-9	.	TRBJ2-7	.	CASSSAVSYEQYF	TGTGCCAGCAGCTCGGCGGTATCCTACGAGCAGTACTTC
TRBV5-8	.	TRBJ2-5	TRBD1	CASSPRSGQTYF	TGTGCCAGCAGCCCCAGGTCGGGACAGACCTACTTC
TRBV6-5	.	TRBJ1-6	TRBD1	CASSKGQGGNSPLHF	TGTGCCAGCAGTAAGGGACAGGGTGGCAATTCACCCCTCCACTTT
TRBV19	.	TRBJ1-1	.	CASSITGITEAFF	TGTGCCAGTAGTATCACGGGTATCACTGAAGCTTTCTTT
TRBV28	once	TRBJ1-2	TRBD1	CASSSIQTGGRSYGYTF	TGTGCCAGCAGTTCAATTCAGACAGGGGGCAGGAGCTATGGCTACACCTTC
TRBV6-2/TRBV6-3	.	TRBJ2-7	TRBD1	CASSDATGDSYEQYF	TGTGCCAGCAGTGACGCCACAGGGGACTCCTACGAGCAGTACTTC
TRBV7-9	.	TRBJ2-7	.	CASSLDTSEQYF	TGTGCCAGCAGCCTTGACACTAGCGAGCAGTACTTC
TRBV18	.	TRBJ1-6	TRBD1	CASSPGQGNSPLHF	TGTGCCAGCTCACCCGGACAGGGTAATTCACCCCTCCACTTT
TRBV6-2/TRBV6-3	once	TRBJ2-1	TRBD2	CASSKLAFNEQFF	TGTGCCAGCAGTAAACTAGCGTTCAATGAGCAGTTCTTC
TRBV28	.	TRBJ1-1	TRBD1	CASRSGTGGEAFF	TGTGCCAGCAGATCCGGGACAGGGGGTGAAGCTTTCTTT
TRBV7-3	.	TRBJ2-3	TRBD2	CASKGGGTDTQYF	TGTGCCAGCAAGGGAGGGGGCACAGATACGCAGTATTTT
TRBV4-3	once	TRBJ2-3	TRBD1	CASSLRQGNTDTQYF	TGCGCCAGCAGCCTCCGACAGGGAAACACAGATACGCAGTATTTT
TRBV19	.	TRBJ1-1	.	CASSPNRVLNTEAFF	TGTGCCAGTAGTCCAAACCGGGTTCTGAACACTGAAGCTTTCTTT
TRBV5-1	.	TRBJ2-2	.	CASSIRTYNTGELFF	TGCGCCAGCAGTATTAGGACATATAACACCGGGGAGCTGTTTTTT
TRBV5-4	.	TRBJ1-1	.	CASSPGTSPEAFF	TGTGCCAGCAGCCCCGGGACAAGCCCTGAAGCTTTCTTT
TRBV28	.	TRBJ2-7	.	CASSGRYEQYF	TGTGCCAGCTCGGGGAGATACGAGCAGTACTTC
TRBV11-2	.	TRBJ2-7	.	CASSSDSYEQYF	TGTGCCAGCAGCTCGGACAGCTACGAGCAGTACTTC